This T cell receptor (beta chain) was observed in a study of T cell changes during pregnancy in multiple sclerosis. Libraries were prepared by immunoSEQ multiplex PCR; TCRdb keeps only in-frame clonotypes and omits some of them. The sample holds 100,000 or so clones, 94% seen once. Germline CDR1 and CDR2: SGHNT and YYREEE (reference sequence). The CDR3 totals 14 residues. J lost 2 bases, V lost 4 bases, and 5 bases had no gene match. The rearrangement joins TRBV5-4 to TRBJ1-1, with 7 bases that match TRBD1. Sequencing was performed on peripheral blood, taken after pregnancy. This clonotype was obtained from a female donor in good health, enrolled as a control in a pregnancy study. CDR3 coding DNA: TGTGCCAGCAGCCGCGGACAGGTCAACACTGAAGCTTTCTTT. Translating gives CASSRGQVNTEAFF.